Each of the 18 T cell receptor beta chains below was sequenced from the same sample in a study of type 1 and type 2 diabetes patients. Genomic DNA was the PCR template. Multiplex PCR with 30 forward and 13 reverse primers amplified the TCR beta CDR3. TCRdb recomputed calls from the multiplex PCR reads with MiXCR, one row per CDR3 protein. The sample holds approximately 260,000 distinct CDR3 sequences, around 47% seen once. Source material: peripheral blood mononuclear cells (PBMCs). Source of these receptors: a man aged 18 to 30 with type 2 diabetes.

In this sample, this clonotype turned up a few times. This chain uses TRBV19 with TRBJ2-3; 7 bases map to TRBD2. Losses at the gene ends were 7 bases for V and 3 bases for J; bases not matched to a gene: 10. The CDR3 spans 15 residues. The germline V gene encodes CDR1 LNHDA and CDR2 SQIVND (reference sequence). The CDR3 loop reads CASNGIAGATDTQYF. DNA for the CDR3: TGTGCCAGTAACGGGATAGCGGGTGCAACAGATACGCAGTATTTT.

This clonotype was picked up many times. The CDR3, as DNA: TGTGCCAGCATTGATTTTTTAGGAGAGACCCAGTACTTC. Protein sequence: CASIDFLGETQYF. The chain employs TRBV2 and TRBJ2-5; no clear D. Germline V lookup: CDR1 SNHLY, CDR2 FYNNEI. Trimming took 7 bases from V and 4 from J, leaving 13 bases between them. The CDR3 covers 13 residues.

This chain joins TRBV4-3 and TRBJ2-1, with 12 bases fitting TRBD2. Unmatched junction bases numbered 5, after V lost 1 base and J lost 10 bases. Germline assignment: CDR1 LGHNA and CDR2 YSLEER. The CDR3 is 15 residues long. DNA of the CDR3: TGCGCCAGCAGCCAAGGACTAGCGGGAGCTCGGGAGCAGTTCTTC. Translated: CASSQGLAGAREQFF.

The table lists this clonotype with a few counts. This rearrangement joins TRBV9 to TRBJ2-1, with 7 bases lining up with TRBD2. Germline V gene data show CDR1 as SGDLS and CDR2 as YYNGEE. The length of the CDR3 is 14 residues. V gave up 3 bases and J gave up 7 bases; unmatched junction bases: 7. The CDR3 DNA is TGTGCCAGCAGCGGGCGGGACTACAATAATGAGCAGTTCTTC. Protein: CASSGRDYNNEQFF.

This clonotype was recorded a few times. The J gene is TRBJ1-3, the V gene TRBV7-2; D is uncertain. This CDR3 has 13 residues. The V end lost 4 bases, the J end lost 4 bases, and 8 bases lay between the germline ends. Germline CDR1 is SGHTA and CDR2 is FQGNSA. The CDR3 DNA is TGTGCCAGCAGCTCAACGGCCGGAAACACCATATATTTT. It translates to CASSSTAGNTIYF.

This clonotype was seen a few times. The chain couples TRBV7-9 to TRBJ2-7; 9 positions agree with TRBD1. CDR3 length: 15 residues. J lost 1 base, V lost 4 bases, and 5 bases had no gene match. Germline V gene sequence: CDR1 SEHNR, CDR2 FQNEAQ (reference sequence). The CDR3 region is CASSSSGTGSYEQYF. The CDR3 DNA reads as TGTGCCAGCAGCTCGTCCGGGACAGGGTCCTACGAGCAGTACTTC.

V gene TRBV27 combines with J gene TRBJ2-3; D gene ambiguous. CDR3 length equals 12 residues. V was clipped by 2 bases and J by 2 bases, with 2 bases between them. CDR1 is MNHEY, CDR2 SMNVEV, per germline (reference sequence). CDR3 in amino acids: CASSLHTDTQYF. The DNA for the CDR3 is TGTGCCAGCAGTTTACACACAGATACGCAGTATTTT.

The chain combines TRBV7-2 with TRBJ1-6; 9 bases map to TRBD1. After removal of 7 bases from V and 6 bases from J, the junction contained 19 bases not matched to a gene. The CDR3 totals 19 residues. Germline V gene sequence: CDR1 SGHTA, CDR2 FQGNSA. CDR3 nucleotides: TGTGCCAGCACCTCCGTTCTCCGGGACAGGGAATGGTTTAATTCACCCCTCCACTTT. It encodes CASTSVLRDREWFNSPLHF.

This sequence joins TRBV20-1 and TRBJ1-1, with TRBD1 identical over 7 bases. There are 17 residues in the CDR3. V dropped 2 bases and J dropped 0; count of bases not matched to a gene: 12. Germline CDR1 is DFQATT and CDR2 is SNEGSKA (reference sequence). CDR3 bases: TGCAGTGCTAGAAGAGACAGGGCCGGGCTTATGAACACTGAAGCTTTCTTT. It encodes CSARRDRAGLMNTEAFF.

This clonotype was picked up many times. CDR3: CATSRAQGSGANVLTF. The CDR3 bases are TGTGCCACCAGCAGAGCTCAGGGATCTGGGGCCAACGTCCTGACTTTC. The chain uses TRBV15 and TRBJ2-6, with a weak D call TRBD1 (5 bases). The V gene's germline CDR1 is LNHNV and CDR2 YYDKDF (reference sequence). V was cut by 1 base and J by 1 base, with 8 bases left in between. The CDR3 totals 16 residues.

The DNA for the CDR3 is TGTGCCAGCAGCGCCCTGGGGCCGAGATCTGAAGCTTTCTTT. As protein: CASSALGPRSEAFF. The V gene is TRBV7-2, the J gene TRBJ1-1, with D perhaps TRBD1 (5 bases). V dropped 5 bases and J dropped 6 bases, with 16 bases sitting between them. From germline, CDR1 is SGHTA and CDR2 FQGNSA. The CDR3 consists of 14 residues.

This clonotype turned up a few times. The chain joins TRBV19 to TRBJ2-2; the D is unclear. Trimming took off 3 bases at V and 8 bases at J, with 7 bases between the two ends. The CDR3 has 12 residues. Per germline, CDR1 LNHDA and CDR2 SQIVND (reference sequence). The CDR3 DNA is TGTGCCAGTAGTATTTTAGCTGGGGAGCTGTTTTTT. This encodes CASSILAGELFF.

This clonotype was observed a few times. The DNA of the CDR3 is TGCGCCAGCAGCTTGTTAGCGGGAGTCGGCGAGCAGTACTTC. This encodes CASSLLAGVGEQYF. The rearrangement uses TRBV5-1 and TRBJ2-7; 9 positions match TRBD2. Germline V CDR1 and CDR2: SGHRS, YFSETQ. The CDR3 extends over 14 amino acids. V trimming: 1 base; J trimming: 6 bases; junction bases outside the gene matches: 5.

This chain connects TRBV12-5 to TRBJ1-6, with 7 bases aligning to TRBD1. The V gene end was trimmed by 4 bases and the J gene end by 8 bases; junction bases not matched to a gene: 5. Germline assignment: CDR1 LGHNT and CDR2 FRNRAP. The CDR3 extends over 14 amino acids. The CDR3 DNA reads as TGTGCTAGTGGTTGGGGGGACAGAGATTCACCCCTCCACTTT. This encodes CASGWGDRDSPLHF.

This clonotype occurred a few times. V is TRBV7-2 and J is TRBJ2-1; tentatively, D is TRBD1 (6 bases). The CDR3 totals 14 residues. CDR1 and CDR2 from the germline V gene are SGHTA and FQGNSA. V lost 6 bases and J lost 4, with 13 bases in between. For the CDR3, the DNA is TGTGCCAGCAGACACCCGGACAGTTACAATGAGCAGTTCTTC. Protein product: CASRHPDSYNEQFF.

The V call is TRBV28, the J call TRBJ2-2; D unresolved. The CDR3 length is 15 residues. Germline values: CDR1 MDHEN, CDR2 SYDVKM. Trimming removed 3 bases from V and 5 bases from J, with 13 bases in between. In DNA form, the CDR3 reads TGTGCCAGCAGTTTCTCTTCTGTGACAACCGGGGAGCTGTTTTTT. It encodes CASSFSSVTTGELFF.

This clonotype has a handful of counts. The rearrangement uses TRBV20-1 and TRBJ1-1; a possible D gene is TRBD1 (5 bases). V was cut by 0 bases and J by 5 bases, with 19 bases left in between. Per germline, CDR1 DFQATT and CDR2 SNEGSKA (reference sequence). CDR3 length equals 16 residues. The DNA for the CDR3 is TGCAGTGCTAGAGATGTCGGGACCCCTACGTGGACTGAAGCTTTCTTT. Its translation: CSARDVGTPTWTEAFF.

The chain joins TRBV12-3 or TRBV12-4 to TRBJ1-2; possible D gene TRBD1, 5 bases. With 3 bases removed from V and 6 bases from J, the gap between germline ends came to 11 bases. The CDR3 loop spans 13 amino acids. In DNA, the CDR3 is TGTGCCAGCAGTTTGGTGGAGGGGCATGGCTACACCTTC. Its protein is CASSLVEGHGYTF.